This T cell receptor beta chain stems from a study of T cells in Graves' hyperthyroidism and ophthalmopathy. Study-wide results and caveats: Progression to ophthalmopathy was predicted a median of 6.5 months early. Through a model of 13 V-J features, ophthalmopathy was separated from stable hyperthyroidism.

Authors of the study amplified TCR beta CDR3 regions from RNA transcripts. HTBI primers drove first-round RT-PCR of the TCR CDR3. TCRdb used MiXCR to reprocess the multiplex PCR reads, holding one entry per CDR3 protein. Of some 760,000 distinct CDR3 sequences in the sample, approximately 14% were seen once. Isolation of PBMCs was performed on about 10 ml fresh peripheral blood. This CDR3 contains 15 residues. The J segment lost 3 bases and the V segment lost 3 bases, leaving 6 bases of the junction unmatched. In germline, CDR1 is SGHKS, CDR2 YYEKEE (reference sequence). This clonotype was seen only a few times. Its antigen is not known.

The gene calls are TRBV5-5 and TRBJ1-3, with TRBD1 matching 7 bases. Sample: blood. The origin of this receptor is a woman aged 18-29 years with Graves' hyperthyroidism. The CDR3 DNA is TGTGCCAGCAGCTCATTACAGGGGTTTGGAAACACCATATATTTT. The encoded protein is CASSSLQGFGNTIYF.